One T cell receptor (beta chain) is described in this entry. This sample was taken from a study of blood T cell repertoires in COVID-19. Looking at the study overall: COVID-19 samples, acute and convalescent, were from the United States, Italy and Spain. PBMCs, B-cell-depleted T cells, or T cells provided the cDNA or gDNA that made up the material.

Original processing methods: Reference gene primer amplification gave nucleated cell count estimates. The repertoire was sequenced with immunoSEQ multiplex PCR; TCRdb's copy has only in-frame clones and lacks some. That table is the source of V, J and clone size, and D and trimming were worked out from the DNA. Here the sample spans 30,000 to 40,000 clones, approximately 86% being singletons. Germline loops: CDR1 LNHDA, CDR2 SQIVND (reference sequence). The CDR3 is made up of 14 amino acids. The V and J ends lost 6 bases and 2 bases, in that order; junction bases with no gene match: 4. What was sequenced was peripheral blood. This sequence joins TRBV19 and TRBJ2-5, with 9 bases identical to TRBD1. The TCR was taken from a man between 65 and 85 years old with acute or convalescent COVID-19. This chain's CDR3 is CASRKTGGQETQYF. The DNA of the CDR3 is TGTGCCAGTAGGAAGACAGGGGGACAAGAGACCCAGTACTTC.